This T cell receptor beta chain emerged from a study of cytomegalovirus exposure and HLA in healthy donors (dated by TCRdb to 2015 to 2018). As for the study more broadly: According to a later analysis, one platform produced both the 110 or so validation repertoires and the 666 repertoires of the first cohort. The study aimed to test whether cataloging public T cell receptors could reveal signatures of past pathogen exposure. In addition to the first cohort of 666 subjects, a separate validation cohort of 100 to 150 different subjects was used. To predict cytomegalovirus infection status, the study brought together high-throughput TCR immunosequencing, statistical association of individual TCRs with disease status, and machine learning. What the research found in general, with its limitations: The study gave a list of more than 150 TCR beta chains associated with cytomegalovirus. Of the cluster scores, about 94% were above 0 in a later analysis, which found that TCRs clustered in the first cohort also tended to co-occur in the 120 validation repertoires. In vitro tests confirmed that a few of the cytomegalovirus-associated TCR beta chains recognize cytomegalovirus antigens. The classifier was reported to diagnose cytomegalovirus status with high specificity and sensitivity in both the original cohort and the validation cohort. The authors suggested that the approach could potentially be generalized to other disease states and immunological phenotypes. While some public TCRs were present in many individuals, most TCR sequences turned up only very rarely across donors. A later analysis lacked HLA typing for the validation cohort, so it scored co-occurrence in that cohort across all 110 or so repertoires.

Spanning cysteine to phenylalanine, the CDR3 consists of 11 amino acids. The entry retains the CDR3 DNA only, 33 bases that are in frame from base 1. CDR1 and CDR2 (SNHLY, FYNNEI) derive from the germline V gene. V loses 8 bases, J loses 5 bases, and the germline ends lie 9 bases apart. The donors belonged to the validation cohort of about 120 subjects, which was separate from the 666-subject first cohort. To prepare the library, the immunoSEQ multiplex PCR assay was applied. The original methods were these. A statistical classification framework was developed to diagnose cytomegalovirus status using the catalog of TCR beta chain sequences. The table comes from immuneACCESS by way of TCRdb, which keeps in-frame sequences with V and J called. Part of the clones is missing from these tables; in studies checked, under half for an unresolved V gene and the rest for unknown reasons. The D gene and trimming were derived from the DNA, and the V and J assignments and clone size from that table. The sample data list 150,000 to 200,000 clones, and approximately 80% of these were observed just once. The ten most abundant clones make up roughly 6.5% of the sample.

In the case of this clone: Its antigen specificity is not known. Base qualities are not at hand, and no much larger clone is one base apart.

The sequencing sample was made of PBMCs. This receptor chain uses TRBV2 and TRBJ2-5; confidence is insufficient to name the D gene. This receptor was obtained from a young man in good health and CMV-seropositive. The CDR3 protein: CASGPAETQYF. In nucleotide form, the sequence is TGTGCCAGCGGGCCTGCGGAGACCCAGTACTTC.